This T cell receptor beta chain was captured by sequencing in a study of cytomegalovirus exposure and HLA in healthy donors. The PCR was carried out with 60 Vbeta primers and 13 Jbeta primers. Here immunoSEQ multiplex PCR was the method, and the copy in TCRdb shows in-frame clones only, minus some. The sample holds more than 150,000 clones, approximately 80% seen once. V lost 1 base to trimming and J lost 0 bases, with 7 bases between them. This CDR3 is 15 amino acids long. Germline V lookup: CDR1 SGHAT, CDR2 FQNNGV. This clonotype originated in a girl under 10 years old in good health and CMV-seropositive. V usage is TRBV11-2 and J usage is TRBJ2-1, with D uncertain. Sample: PBMCs. DNA of the CDR3: TGTGCCAGCAGCTTAGGCGGCAGCTCCTACAATGAGCAGTTCTTC. This translates into CASSLGGSSYNEQFF.